Listed below are T cell receptor beta chains from one sample, sequenced in a study of T cells after yellow fever vaccination. One entry per CDR3 protein, called by TCRdb with MiXCR from the 5' RACE reads. This table has more than 90,000 distinct CDR3 sequences, 6.5% to 9% appearing once. The starting material was CD4+ T cells sorted from PBMCs, obtained about 41 days after the first yellow fever vaccination. The receptors were gathered from a man aged 18 to 29 who received the YFV17D yellow fever vaccine. Each CDR3 is given with its conserved first and last residue. Fields, in order: D gene, CDR3 length, J gene, V gene, clone size, CDR3 DNA, CDR3 protein. D genes are given only for firm matches. Rows give clone size only sometimes, using once, few, many, or a class for an expanded clone.

D: .; length: 13; J: TRBJ1-1; V: TRBV7-8; size: many; DNA: TGTGCCAGCAGCCCTGGTAATAGTCCTGAAGCTTTCTTT; CDR3: CASSPGNSPEAFF
D: TRBD2; length: 16; J: TRBJ2-7; V: TRBV6-5; size: .; DNA: TGTGCCAGCAGAGTGACTAGCGGGGTGGCAGGCTACGAGCAGTACTTC; CDR3: CASRVTSGVAGYEQYF
D: .; length: 13; J: TRBJ1-2; V: TRBV20-1; size: many; DNA: TGCAGTGCTAAGGGGGGAGCTAACTATGGCTACACCTTC; CDR3: CSAKGGANYGYTF
D: TRBD1; length: 20; J: TRBJ1-5; V: TRBV12-5; size: few; DNA: TGTGCTAGTGCTTCGCGAGGAGGGGACAGGGGGCCAGATGGCAATCAGCCCCAGCATTTT; CDR3: CASASRGGDRGPDGNQPQHF
D: TRBD2; length: 16; J: TRBJ2-5; V: TRBV28; size: many; DNA: TGTGCCAGCAGTTATCCGGGACTAGCGGGAGGGGAGACCCAGTACTTC; CDR3: CASSYPGLAGGETQYF
D: .; length: 15; J: TRBJ1-4; V: TRBV16; size: many; DNA: TGTGCCAGCAGCGTCCGAGGTGCAACTAATGAAAAACTGTTTTTT; CDR3: CASSVRGATNEKLFF
D: .; length: 15; J: TRBJ2-5; V: TRBV7-2; size: medium-sized; DNA: TGTGCCAGCAGCTTAGCGCTAGTTCCTCAAGAGACCCAGTACTTC; CDR3: CASSLALVPQETQYF
D: .; length: 14; J: TRBJ2-6; V: TRBV5-1; size: many; DNA: TGCGCCAGCAGCCCCCAAGCTGGGGCCAACGTCCTGACTTTC; CDR3: CASSPQAGANVLTF
D: .; length: 14; J: TRBJ2-5; V: TRBV27; size: many; DNA: TGTGCCAGCTCAACCCAGGGGATACAAGAGACCCAGTACTTC; CDR3: CASSTQGIQETQYF
D: .; length: 14; J: TRBJ1-1; V: TRBV6-2/TRBV6-3; size: few; DNA: TGTGCCAGCAGTAACGGCGCGGGAGCAACTGAAGCTTTCTTT; CDR3: CASSNGAGATEAFF
D: TRBD1; length: 14; J: TRBJ1-3; V: TRBV30; size: many; DNA: TGTGCCTGGAGTGTAGGACAGGGTGGAAACACCATATATTTT; CDR3: CAWSVGQGGNTIYF
D: .; length: 16; J: TRBJ1-1; V: TRBV7-9; size: many; DNA: TGTGCCAGCAGCCCCAGAGGGGCGGGCTCGAACACTGAAGCTTTCTTT; CDR3: CASSPRGAGSNTEAFF
D: .; length: 14; J: TRBJ1-1; V: TRBV28; size: many; DNA: TGTGCCAGCAGATCAGGGGTCGCGAACACTGAAGCTTTCTTT; CDR3: CASRSGVANTEAFF
D: TRBD2; length: 15; J: TRBJ2-7; V: TRBV2; size: many; DNA: TGTGCCAGCAGTGCCCTAGCGGGGACCTCCTACGAGCAGTACTTC; CDR3: CASSALAGTSYEQYF
D: TRBD1; length: 12; J: TRBJ2-3; V: TRBV19; size: many; DNA: TGTGCCAGTAGCGACAGGGCAGATACGCAGTATTTT; CDR3: CASSDRADTQYF
D: TRBD1; length: 14; J: TRBJ1-2; V: TRBV6-2/TRBV6-3; size: few; DNA: TGTGCCAGCAGTTACTATGGACAGGGTACGGGCTACACCTTC; CDR3: CASSYYGQGTGYTF
D: .; length: 14; J: TRBJ1-2; V: TRBV2; size: many; DNA: TGTGCCAGCAGCTCGGATGTGCCTAACTATGGCTACACCTTC; CDR3: CASSSDVPNYGYTF
D: .; length: 15; J: TRBJ1-3; V: TRBV7-3; size: many; DNA: TGTGCCAGCAGCCCAATCGGGGGTGCTGGAAACACCATATATTTT; CDR3: CASSPIGGAGNTIYF
D: .; length: 16; J: TRBJ2-1; V: TRBV29-1; size: many; DNA: TGCAGCGTTCAGGTAGCAACCTCGAGCTCCTACAATGAGCAGTTCTTC; CDR3: CSVQVATSSSYNEQFF
D: .; length: 12; J: TRBJ2-3; V: TRBV5-4; size: many; DNA: TGTGCCAGCCGTGGGGACATTAATACGCAGTATTTT; CDR3: CASRGDINTQYF
D: .; length: 16; J: TRBJ2-3; V: TRBV27; size: many; DNA: TGTGCCAGCAATCCACCACCGGGGGAGGGCACAGATACGCAGTATTTT; CDR3: CASNPPPGEGTDTQYF
D: TRBD1; length: 13; J: TRBJ2-2; V: TRBV29-1; size: many; DNA: TGCAGCGGGCGGGACAGGGAATTCGGGGAGCTGTTTTTT; CDR3: CSGRDREFGELFF
D: TRBD1; length: 16; J: TRBJ2-7; V: TRBV11-3; size: many; DNA: TGTGCCAGCAGCCCCACAGGACAGGGGGGTCCCTACGAGCAGTACTTC; CDR3: CASSPTGQGGPYEQYF
D: .; length: 12; J: TRBJ1-2; V: TRBV5-6; size: many; DNA: TGTGCCAGCAGCTTTACGAGCTATGGCTACACCTTC; CDR3: CASSFTSYGYTF
D: .; length: 14; J: TRBJ1-2; V: TRBV7-2; size: many; DNA: TGTGCCAGCAGCAGAAACCAGGGGAACTATGGCTACACCTTC; CDR3: CASSRNQGNYGYTF
D: .; length: 14; J: TRBJ2-5; V: TRBV6-5; size: few; DNA: TGTGCCAGCAGCTCGGGACGGGGGTGGGAGACCCAGTACTTC; CDR3: CASSSGRGWETQYF
D: .; length: 17; J: TRBJ1-6; V: TRBV28; size: few; DNA: TGTGCCAGCAGTTTCCCGGGACGGAGCTCCTATAATTCACCCCTCCACTTT; CDR3: CASSFPGRSSYNSPLHF
D: .; length: 15; J: TRBJ1-2; V: TRBV4-2; size: few; DNA: TGTGCCAGCAGCCAAGATTTTTCCAGCTACTATGGCTACACCTTC; CDR3: CASSQDFSSYYGYTF
D: .; length: 14; J: TRBJ1-5; V: TRBV2; size: many; DNA: TGTGCCAGCAGTGAACAGGGTGGCAATCAGCCCCAGCATTTT; CDR3: CASSEQGGNQPQHF
D: .; length: 15; J: TRBJ2-3; V: TRBV4-2; size: many; DNA: TGTGCCAGCAGCCAAGATTGGCAGAGCACAGATACGCAGTATTTT; CDR3: CASSQDWQSTDTQYF
D: .; length: 12; J: TRBJ1-2; V: TRBV5-6; size: few; DNA: TGTGCCAGCAGCCCAGGACTCCATGGCTACACCTTC; CDR3: CASSPGLHGYTF
D: .; length: 16; J: TRBJ2-5; V: TRBV7-8; size: many; DNA: TGTGCCAGCAGCACCCTTCCAGGGGGGGGTAAAGAGACCCAGTACTTC; CDR3: CASSTLPGGGKETQYF
D: TRBD2; length: 19; J: TRBJ2-6; V: TRBV4-3; size: many; DNA: TGCGCCAGCAGCCAAGAAATGGCGGGGGGTACAGCCGGGGCCAACGTCCTGACTTTC; CDR3: CASSQEMAGGTAGANVLTF
D: .; length: 15; J: TRBJ1-6; V: TRBV6-1; size: .; DNA: TGTGCCAGCAGTACCTTAATGGGGTCCAGTTCACCCCTCCACTTT; CDR3: CASSTLMGSSSPLHF
D: .; length: 16; J: TRBJ2-3; V: TRBV5-1; size: many; DNA: TGCGCCAGCAGTTACCTGAGCAGTACGATTACAGATACGCAGTATTTT; CDR3: CASSYLSSTITDTQYF
D: TRBD2; length: 17; J: TRBJ2-2; V: TRBV7-6; size: many; DNA: TGTGCCAGCAGCTTTAGAGAGGCGGGGGAGAACACCGGGGAGCTGTTTTTT; CDR3: CASSFREAGENTGELFF
D: TRBD1; length: 11; J: TRBJ1-1; V: TRBV27; size: many; DNA: TGTGCCAGCAGGTCGACAGGGAGGGCTTTCTTT; CDR3: CASRSTGRAFF
D: .; length: 13; J: TRBJ2-3; V: TRBV5-1; size: many; DNA: TGTGCCAGCAGCTTGGACAGCACAGATACGCAGTATTTT; CDR3: CASSLDSTDTQYF
D: .; length: 15; J: TRBJ1-4; V: TRBV5-1; size: many; DNA: TGCGCCAGCAGCAAAGGAGACACGACTAATGAAAAACTGTTTTTT; CDR3: CASSKGDTTNEKLFF
D: TRBD1; length: 14; J: TRBJ2-5; V: TRBV7-2; size: many; DNA: TGTGCCAGCAGGCGAACGACAGGGTTGGAGACCCAGTACTTC; CDR3: CASRRTTGLETQYF
D: TRBD2; length: 15; J: TRBJ2-3; V: TRBV12-3/TRBV12-4; size: many; DNA: TGTGCCAGCAGTTTCCGAGCGGGGCCCTCAGATACGCAGTATTTT; CDR3: CASSFRAGPSDTQYF
D: .; length: 13; J: TRBJ1-3; V: TRBV29-1; size: few; DNA: TGCAGCGTTAAGGGGGGCTCTGGAAACACCATATATTTT; CDR3: CSVKGGSGNTIYF
D: TRBD1; length: 13; J: TRBJ2-3; V: TRBV7-2; size: medium-sized; DNA: TGTGCCAGCAGCTCGACAGGGTCAGATACGCAGTATTTT; CDR3: CASSSTGSDTQYF
D: .; length: 14; J: TRBJ2-1; V: TRBV7-2; size: .; DNA: TGTGCCAGCAGCCCCCGGGACTTGTACAATGAGCAGTTCTTC; CDR3: CASSPRDLYNEQFF
D: .; length: 14; J: TRBJ1-5; V: TRBV2; size: many; DNA: TGTGCCAGCAGTGAAGCGCTGGGGAATCAGCCCCAGCATTTT; CDR3: CASSEALGNQPQHF